The 28 T cell receptor beta chains below all came from one sample that was sequenced in a study of long-term antiretroviral therapy in people with HIV. The assay used was immunoSEQ (version v3.0), run at survey level. Using immunoSEQ multiplex PCR, the repertoire was profiled, and TCRdb retains in-frame clones only, with some absent. The profile covers roughly 33,000 clones, with about three quarters appearing a single time and under 8.5% taken by the ten largest. The sample here was unsorted PBMCs, taken 2 years after starting antiretroviral therapy. These TCRs come from a woman between 45 and 60 years old with HIV.

This sequence joins TRBV2 and TRBJ2-2, with a tentative D call TRBD2 (5 bases). Trimming took 6 bases from V and 7 from J, leaving 12 bases between them. CDR3 length: 13 residues. Germline CDR1 reads SNHLY; CDR2 reads FYNNEI. As DNA, the CDR3 is TGTGCCAGCAGCGGAGACCGGGGCGGGGAGCTGTTTTTT. Its translation is CASSGDRGGELFF.

The V call is TRBV6-6, the J call TRBJ2-5; D call uncertain. The germline V gene has CDR1 MNHNY and CDR2 SVGAGI (reference sequence). Trimming took off 1 base at V and 5 bases at J, with 11 bases between the two ends. The CDR3 is made up of 14 amino acids. In nucleotides, the CDR3 is TGTGCCAGCAGTTACTTAACGAAGACGGAGACCCAGTACTTC. It translates to CASSYLTKTETQYF.

The chain uses TRBV6-5 and TRBJ2-1; D is possibly TRBD1 (5 bases). The CDR3 covers 12 residues. Trimming took off 6 bases at V and 7 bases at J, with 10 bases between the two ends. Germline V gene lookup returns CDR1 MNHEY and CDR2 SVGAGI. The CDR3 DNA sequence: TGTGCCAGCAGGGGGCTACCTAATGAGCAGTTCTTC. It specifies CASRGLPNEQFF.

The chain has TRBV7-2 and TRBJ2-1; D ambiguous. Germline CDR1 reads SGHTA; CDR2 reads FQGNSA. The CDR3 has 15 amino acids. The V end lost 2 bases, the J end lost 8 bases, and 16 bases lay between the germline ends. The CDR3 coding sequence is TGTGCCAGCAGCTTAAACGGACCGACATACCATGAGCAGTTCTTC. It encodes CASSLNGPTYHEQFF.

The table lists this clone with a few counts. For the CDR3, the DNA is TGTGCCAGCAGTTACGAAAGGGGGACAGGGGAGGCCGGCTACACCTTC. Residues: CASSYERGTGEAGYTF. The chain uses TRBV6-5 and TRBJ1-2, with TRBD1 matching 10 bases. Trimming removed 2 bases from V and 8 bases from J; junction bases left unmatched: 11. CDR1 and CDR2 from the germline V gene are MNHEY and SVGAGI. The CDR3 runs 16 residues.

This chain links TRBV5-6 with TRBJ1-5; the D is unclear. CDR1 and CDR2 from the germline V gene are SGHDT and YYEEEE. Trimming removed 1 base from V and 5 bases from J, with 10 bases in between. The CDR3 is 14 amino acids. The CDR3 loop reads CASSLRIGDQPQHF. CDR3 in DNA: TGTGCCAGCAGCTTGCGTATTGGGGATCAGCCCCAGCATTTT.

This clone has a single count. This rearrangement joins TRBV30 to TRBJ2-7; 7 nucleotides line up with TRBD1. The CDR3 totals 14 residues. CDR1 GTSNPN and CDR2 SVGIG come from the germline V gene (reference sequence). With 3 bases clipped from V and 2 bases from J, the junction kept 7 bases outside the gene matches. The CDR3 region has the DNA TGTGCCTGGAGACCGGGACAGCCGCCCTACGAGCAGTACTTC. This translates into CAWRPGQPPYEQYF.

This rearrangement joins TRBV27 to TRBJ2-2; D perhaps matches TRBD2 (6 bases). Germline CDR1 reads MNHEY; CDR2 reads SMNVEV (reference sequence). This CDR3 has 14 amino acids. V was cut by 7 bases and J by 7 bases, with 16 bases left in between. Here the CDR3 reads CASTELGAGGELFF. For the CDR3, the DNA is TGTGCCAGCACCGAGCTGGGAGCGGGCGGGGAGCTGTTTTTT.

This clone was seen a single time. V is TRBV27 and J is TRBJ1-6; D gene unclear. Germline-derived CDR1 and CDR2 are MNHEY and SMNVEV (reference sequence). The germline V and J ends were trimmed by 3 bases and 0 bases, with 9 bases remaining between them. CDR3 length: 16 amino acids. Here the CDR3 DNA reads TGTGCCAGCAGTTTTGAGGGCCTCTCCTATAATTCACCCCTCCACTTT. Amino acids: CASSFEGLSYNSPLHF.

This clone was observed a handful of times. The identical CDR3 is also encoded by other nucleotide sequences in the sample. The CDR3 DNA sequence: TGTGCCAGCAGTTTAGCCTCCGGACAGGGGAGCAATCAGCCCCAGCATTTT. It translates to CASSLASGQGSNQPQHF. The genes are TRBV27 and TRBJ1-5; 9 bases align to TRBD1. Germline CDR1 reads MNHEY; CDR2 reads SMNVEV (reference sequence). The CDR3 covers 17 residues. The ends lost 2 bases at V and 1 base at J; junction bases unmatched: 6.

This clone was picked up a small number of times. V usage is TRBV7-2 and J usage is TRBJ2-7; 8 bases agree with TRBD1. V trimming: 5 bases; J trimming: 6 bases; junction bases outside the gene matches: 12. The CDR3 is 15 amino acids. Germline V gives CDR1 SGHTA, CDR2 FQGNSA. CDR3 in amino acids: CASSPRDRLVIEQYF. The CDR3 region has the DNA TGTGCCAGCAGCCCCCGGGACAGGCTTGTTATCGAGCAGTACTTC.

This chain uses TRBV5-6 with TRBJ2-7; D gene uncertain. V shed 0 bases and J shed 5 bases, with 12 bases lying between them. Germline CDR1 SGHDT, CDR2 YYEEEE. CDR3 length equals 14 residues. The CDR3 protein is CASSLGSSFDEQYV. The DNA of the CDR3 is TGTGCCAGCAGCTTGGGTTCGAGCTTCGACGAGCAGTACGTC.

The CDR3 loop reads CASSSLDRMNTEAFF. The CDR3, as DNA: TGTGCCAGCAGCTCCCTTGACAGAATGAACACTGAAGCTTTCTTT. The chain couples TRBV7-2 to TRBJ1-1; a possible D gene is TRBD1 (5 bases). The V and J ends lost 4 bases and 0 bases respectively, with 12 bases between them. Germline CDR1 SGHTA, CDR2 FQGNSA. The CDR3 has 15 residues.

V is TRBV18 and J is TRBJ2-3; 8 bases are shared with TRBD1. Germline V gene data show CDR1 as KGHSH and CDR2 as LQKENI. This CDR3 has 17 amino acids. V lost 1 base, J lost 3 bases, and 9 bases stayed unmatched. The CDR3 DNA reads as TGTGCCAGCTCACCACAGGGGACAGGCCTTGGGACAGATACGCAGTATTTT. It yields the protein CASSPQGTGLGTDTQYF. Full variable domain (outside the CDR3, taken from reference TRBV18 and TRBJ2-3): NAGVMQNPRHLVRRRGQEARLRCSPMKGHSHVYWYRQLPEEGLKFMVYLQKENIIDESGMPKERFSAEFPKEGPSILRIQQVVRGDSAAYFCASSPQGTGLGTDTQYFGPGTRLTVL.

The rearrangement links TRBV11-3 to TRBJ2-1; D assignment may be TRBD1 or TRBD2 (5 bases each). Trimming cost V 4 bases and J 4 bases, with 8 bases left between them. Germline CDR1 is SGHNT and CDR2 is YENEEA. The CDR3 contains 13 residues. CDR3 bases: TGTGCCAGCAGCTCGTGGGGGTACAATGAGCAGTTCTTC. This translates into CASSSWGYNEQFF. Looking up the rest from reference TRBV11-3 and TRBJ2-1 gives the full variable domain: EAGVVQSPRYKIIEKKQPVAFWCNPISGHNTLYWYLQNLGQGPELLIRYENEEAVDDSQLPKDRFSAERLKGVDSTLKIQPAELGDSAVYLCASSSWGYNEQFFGPGTRLTVL.

The rearrangement links TRBV9 to TRBJ1-2; D gene uncertain. This CDR3 contains 14 residues. V lost 0 bases and J 6 bases, leaving 12 bases between the germline ends. Germline CDR1 SGDLS, CDR2 YYNGEE. CDR3 DNA: TGTGCCAGCAGCGTAGCTATCGAATCCCATGGCTACACCTTC. It yields the protein CASSVAIESHGYTF.

The chain couples TRBV5-1 to TRBJ2-1; TRBD2 aligns across 8 bases. The CDR3 length is 18 residues. CDR1 SGHRS and CDR2 YFSETQ come from the germline V gene. Trimming at V came to 4 bases and at J to 2 bases, leaving 14 bases not matched to a gene. The CDR3 region is CASSTGPLLADPYNEQFF. The DNA of the CDR3 is TGCGCCAGCAGCACGGGTCCCTTACTAGCGGACCCCTACAATGAGCAGTTCTTC.

The chain combines TRBV5-5 with TRBJ1-2; D unclear. CDR3 length: 18 amino acids. The germline V gene has CDR1 SGHKS and CDR2 YYEKEE (reference sequence). V lost 0 bases to trimming and J lost 4 bases, with 22 bases between them. This chain's CDR3 is CASSLVWGQAASVYGYTF. The CDR3 bases are TGTGCCAGCAGCTTGGTGTGGGGTCAGGCCGCGTCCGTCTATGGCTACACCTTC.

The gene calls are TRBV7-9 and TRBJ2-3, with 8 bases matching TRBD1. V was clipped by 5 bases and J by 6 bases; unmatched bases: 7. CDR1 is SEHNR, CDR2 FQNEAQ, per germline (reference sequence). The CDR3 extends over 14 amino acids. The DNA of the CDR3 is TGTGCCAGCAGCATGACAGGGGAGAAGGATACGCAGTATTTT. Translation gives CASSMTGEKDTQYF.

This chain connects TRBV5-6 to TRBJ1-2; D remains ambiguous. Trimming shortened V by 0 bases and J by 1 base, and 10 bases separated the two germline ends. From germline, CDR1 is SGHDT and CDR2 YYEEEE. This CDR3 is 15 amino acids long. CDR3 sequence (DNA): TGTGCCAGCAGCTTGGAGGCCATAAATAACTATGGCTACACCTTC. Amino acids: CASSLEAINNYGYTF.

V and J are TRBV6-5 and TRBJ1-2, with D perhaps TRBD1 (5 bases). This CDR3 region has 13 residues. The germline CDR1 and CDR2 sequences are MNHEY and SVGAGI. The CDR3 DNA reads TGTGCAACGCGACCCCAGGGTGACTATGGCTACACCTTC. Encoded protein: CATRPQGDYGYTF.

The chain combines TRBV25-1 with TRBJ2-3; D remains unclear. V was shortened by 2 bases and J by 4 bases, with 16 bases between the two germline ends. The CDR3 is 16 amino acids. Germline V gives CDR1 MGHDK, CDR2 SYGVNS. This CDR3 is CASSEILVGFSDTQYF. The CDR3 DNA follows: TGTGCCAGCAGTGAAATACTCGTAGGGTTCTCAGATACGCAGTATTTT. The full variable domain, rest sourced from reference TRBV25-1 and TRBJ2-3, is EADIYQTPRYLVIGTGKKITLECSQTMGHDKMYWYQQDPGMELHLIHYSYGVNSTEKGDLSSESTVSRIRTEHFPLTLESARPSHTSQYLCASSEILVGFSDTQYFGPGTRLTVL.

The chain combines TRBV10-3 with TRBJ1-2; D remains ambiguous. The CDR3 contains 16 residues. Trimming stripped 2 bases from V and 8 bases from J, with 21 bases between. Looked up from germline, CDR1 is ENHRY and CDR2 is SYGVKD. This CDR3 is CAISESHGLGGLGYTF. CDR3 sequence (DNA): TGTGCCATCAGTGAGAGCCACGGGCTCGGAGGGCTCGGCTACACCTTC.

The chain has TRBV5-1 and TRBJ1-3, with D tentatively TRBD1 (5 bases). Trimming removed 4 bases at V and 4 bases at J, with 12 bases between. This CDR3 has 14 residues. Germline loops: CDR1 SGHRS, CDR2 YFSETQ. The CDR3 sequence is CASSNGAAGNTIYF. CDR3 coding DNA: TGCGCCAGCAGCAACGGGGCGGCAGGAAACACCATATATTTT.

This rearrangement joins TRBV12-5 to TRBJ2-1, with 10 nucleotides matching TRBD2. The junction had 11 bases not matched to a gene; V was cut back by 3 bases and J by 0 bases. The CDR3 spans 19 residues. The germline CDR1 and CDR2 sequences are LGHNT and FRNRAP. CDR3 residues: CASGLRAGGTISSYNEQFF. The CDR3 DNA follows: TGTGCTAGTGGTTTAAGAGCGGGGGGGACAATAAGCTCCTACAATGAGCAGTTCTTC.

In this sample, this clone turned up a few times. The J gene is TRBJ2-7, the V gene TRBV10-3, with 7 bases identical to TRBD2. V gave up 4 bases and J gave up 1 base; unmatched junction bases: 7. Germline CDR1 is ENHRY and CDR2 is SYGVKD. The CDR3 totals 15 residues. The CDR3 here is CAISGGLLDSYEQYF. Written as DNA, the CDR3 is TGTGCCATCAGTGGGGGACTACTTGATTCCTACGAGCAGTACTTC.

The rearrangement joins TRBV6-5 to TRBJ1-1, with D hard to call. From germline, CDR1 is MNHEY and CDR2 SVGAGI. The CDR3 contains 15 residues. The V and J ends lost 0 bases and 3 bases respectively, with 11 bases between them. The CDR3 sequence is CASSYSGSPDTEAFF. The CDR3 nucleotides read TGTGCCAGCAGTTACTCGGGCAGCCCAGACACTGAAGCTTTCTTT.

The J gene is TRBJ2-7, the V gene TRBV5-8; the D is unclear. The CDR3 spans 13 residues. Germline V gives CDR1 SGHTS, CDR2 YDEGEE. Trimming took 5 bases from V and 4 from J, leaving 13 bases between them. CDR3 residues: CASSYGRSYEQYV. Written as DNA, the CDR3 is TGTGCCAGCAGTTATGGACGCAGTTACGAGCAGTACGTC.